This T cell receptor (beta chain) came from a study of shared clonotypes between healthy human individuals. Study context: Donors were a couple of women and three men aged 18 to 49.

TCRdb's table, derived via immunoSEQ multiplex PCR, lists solely in-frame clones and lacks some. This sample carries about 580,000 clones, nearly 98% of them seen once, and the ten largest clones take less than 0.35%. The naive CD8 fraction comprised CD45RO-negative cells positively selected for CCR7 and excluded terminally differentiated effector memory CD45RA+ cells. Germline CDR1 is MNHEY and CDR2 is SMNVEV (reference sequence). Trimming took 3 bases from V and 6 from J; bases not matched to a gene: 7. The CDR3 has 16 residues. The clonotype comes from a man under 40 in good health. Sequenced: naive CD8+ T cells sorted from blood. The genes are TRBV27 and TRBJ2-3; 12 bases match TRBD2. CDR3 nucleotides: TGTGCCAGCAGTTTCCTAGCGGGAGGGCCATATGATACGCAGTATTTT. It encodes CASSFLAGGPYDTQYF.